The 24 T cell receptor beta chains presented below share a single source sample, sequenced in a study of beta chain features in type 1 diabetes. cDNA synthesis used the whole RNA isolate, giving expressed TCRB sequences. Sequencing was performed with immunoSEQ multiplex PCR; in TCRdb, only in-frame clones are kept and a portion is missing. Of 250,000 to 400,000 clones in the sample, around 15% were seen once. Input material: central memory CD4+ T cells from blood. The receptors derive from a man aged 25-40 years in good health.

This chain uses TRBV19 with TRBJ1-5; possibly TRBD1 for D (5 bases). From germline, CDR1 is LNHDA and CDR2 SQIVND (reference sequence). V shed 5 bases and J shed 5 bases, with 10 bases lying between them. The CDR3 has 13 residues. This CDR3 reads CASSGAVDQPQHF. CDR3 DNA: TGTGCCAGTAGTGGGGCAGTGGATCAGCCCCAGCATTTT.

This clone came up a few times. V is TRBV5-1 and J is TRBJ1-2, with a tentative D call TRBD1 (5 bases). The V gene's germline CDR1 is SGHRS and CDR2 YFSETQ. The CDR3 covers 15 residues. Deletions cut 1 base from V and 7 bases from J, with 17 bases between. The chain's CDR3 is CASSLQVGRDSGYTF. The CDR3 region has the DNA TGCGCCAGCAGCTTGCAGGTGGGCAGGGACTCTGGCTACACCTTC.

This clone was seen only a few times. The gene calls are TRBV6-5 and TRBJ2-2; D not resolved. The CDR3 totals 15 residues. Germline CDR1 reads MNHEY; CDR2 reads SVGAGI. Trimming removed 3 bases at V and 4 bases at J, with 12 bases between. The CDR3: CASSYQAEGTGELFF. The CDR3 DNA sequence: TGTGCCAGCAGTTATCAGGCGGAAGGCACCGGGGAGCTGTTTTTT.

The chain couples TRBV7-2 to TRBJ1-6, with TRBD1 as a possible D gene (5 bases). Germline V gives CDR1 SGHTA, CDR2 FQGNSA. The CDR3 sequence is 13 residues long. V lost 5 bases and J lost 10, with 12 bases in between. This CDR3 reads CASSVTGYSPLHF. CDR3 sequence (DNA): TGTGCCAGCAGCGTCACAGGCTACTCACCCCTCCACTTT. The full variable domain, in which reference TRBV7-2 and TRBJ1-6 provide the parts outside the CDR3, is GAGVSQSPSNKVTEKGKDVELRCDPISGHTALYWYRQSLGQGLEFLIYFQGNSAPDKSGLPSDRFSAERTGGSVSTLTIQRTQQEDSAVYLCASSVTGYSPLHFGNGTRLTVT.

This clone has a handful of counts. The chain recombines TRBV6-1 with TRBJ1-2; D unclear. CDR1 and CDR2 from the germline V gene are MNHNS and SASEGT. The CDR3 is made up of 14 amino acids. Trimming left V 2 bases short and J 0 bases short, with 7 bases between. The CDR3 DNA follows: TGTGCCAGCAGTGAACCGGAAACTAACTATGGCTACACCTTC. Translated, it gives CASSEPETNYGYTF.

This clone was seen more than once but under ten times. The rearrangement links TRBV11-3 to TRBJ2-1, with D perhaps TRBD1 (5 bases). The V end lost 3 bases, the J end lost 9 bases, and 12 bases lay between the germline ends. The CDR3 contains 13 residues. Germline lookup yields CDR1 SGHNT and CDR2 YENEEA. The DNA of the CDR3 is TGTGCCAGCAGCTTTGGGTATCAGGGTGAGCAGTTCTTC. Protein product: CASSFGYQGEQFF.

V gene TRBV9 combines with J gene TRBJ1-1; 8 nucleotides agree with TRBD1. The germline V gene has CDR1 SGDLS and CDR2 YYNGEE. The V segment lost 0 bases and the J segment 1 base; nucleotides outside the gene matches: 5. The CDR3 is 16 amino acids. The CDR3 sequence is CASSVVTGGANTEAFF. In nucleotides, the CDR3 is TGTGCCAGCAGCGTAGTAACAGGGGGAGCGAACACTGAAGCTTTCTTT.

The chain has TRBV7-2 and TRBJ2-5; 8 positions match TRBD2. Germline CDR1 reads SGHTA; CDR2 reads FQGNSA. V shed 1 base and J 4 bases; nucleotides not matched to a gene: 11. The CDR3 sequence is 17 residues long. The CDR3 reads CASSLGSLAGSRETQYF. For the CDR3, the DNA is TGTGCCAGCAGCTTAGGTAGCTTAGCGGGGAGCAGAGAGACCCAGTACTTC.

The chain recombines TRBV4-1 with TRBJ2-5, with D unresolved. The CDR3 has 14 residues. The germline V gene encodes CDR1 MGHRA and CDR2 YSYEKL. Deletions cut 2 bases from V and 3 bases from J, with 10 bases between. CDR3 amino acids: CASSQLDGKETQYF. The CDR3 nucleotides are TGCGCCAGCAGCCAACTGGACGGAAAAGAGACCCAGTACTTC.

The V and J genes are TRBV7-8 and TRBJ2-1; possibly TRBD2 for D (6 bases). V lost 0 bases to trimming and J lost 10 bases, with 22 bases between them. The germline V gene encodes CDR1 SGHVS and CDR2 FQNEAQ. The CDR3 totals 17 residues. The DNA for the CDR3 is TGTGCCAGCAGCTTAGCATCCGTTGCGGGACCCCAGATAGAGCAGTTCTTC. Protein sequence: CASSLASVAGPQIEQFF.

This clone was recorded a few times. Other DNA sequences of this sample code for an identical CDR3. The genes are TRBV18 and TRBJ2-5; D gene uncertain. V shed 3 bases and J shed 4 bases, with 9 bases lying between them. The CDR3 is made up of 13 amino acids. Germline V gene data show CDR1 as KGHSH and CDR2 as LQKENI. CDR3 protein: CASSPTLGETQYF. CDR3 in DNA: TGTGCCAGCTCACCGACCCTGGGAGAGACCCAGTACTTC.

As for this clone: Just one base apart from a much larger clone, this may be a read error. V gene TRBV27 combines with J gene TRBJ2-2, with 8 bases that match TRBD2. This CDR3 region has 14 residues. V gave up 7 bases and J gave up 7 bases; unmatched junction bases: 8. Germline values: CDR1 MNHEY, CDR2 SMNVEV (reference sequence). For the CDR3, the DNA is TGTGCCAGCATTCCGGGGGGGCCGGGCGGGGAGCTGTTTTTT. It yields the protein CASIPGGPGGELFF.

This clone was found a few times. The chain carries TRBV11-3 and TRBJ2-2, with D unclear. V lost 1 base to trimming and J lost 5 bases, with 11 bases between them. CDR3 length: 15 amino acids. From germline, CDR1 is SGHNT and CDR2 YENEEA. This CDR3 reads CASSLAAARTGELFF. DNA for the CDR3: TGTGCCAGCAGCTTAGCGGCGGCCCGGACCGGGGAGCTGTTTTTT.

The chain combines TRBV19 with TRBJ2-3; TRBD1 aligns across 9 bases. Germline loops: CDR1 LNHDA, CDR2 SQIVND (reference sequence). This CDR3 spans 14 amino acids. Trimming removed 6 bases from V and 3 bases from J; junction bases left unmatched: 4. In nucleotides, the CDR3 is TGTGCCAGTAGGGACAGGGGAAGGACAGATACGCAGTATTTT. Translated, it gives CASRDRGRTDTQYF.

This clone was seen a few times. The chain uses TRBV5-4 and TRBJ2-1; TRBD2 agrees at 8 bases. CDR3 size: 14 residues. Losses at the gene ends were 4 bases for V and 8 bases for J; bases not matched to a gene: 8. Germline CDR1 reads SGHNT; CDR2 reads YYREEE (reference sequence). The CDR3 DNA is TGTGCCAGCAGCCCCAGCGGGGGTTCCTATGAGCAGTTCTTC. This encodes CASSPSGGSYEQFF.

This clone is medium-sized in the sample. V and J are TRBV15 and TRBJ2-7, with unresolved D. V shed 0 bases and J shed 6 bases, with 9 bases lying between them. The CDR3 totals 13 residues. Germline V CDR1 and CDR2: LNHNV, YYDKDF (reference sequence). The CDR3 here is CATSRDFTVEQYF. CDR3 in DNA: TGTGCCACCAGCAGAGATTTTACAGTCGAGCAGTACTTC.

A few counts support this clone. The rearrangement links TRBV14 to TRBJ2-4, with a tentative D call TRBD2 (6 bases). Trimming shortened V by 0 bases and J by 9 bases, and 9 bases separated the two germline ends. Germline CDR1 and CDR2: SGHDN and FVKESK. CDR3 length: 13 residues. The CDR3 DNA is TGTGCCAGCAGCCAAGAACTGGGGGGCATTCAGTACTTC. It codes for CASSQELGGIQYF.

There are a few counts of this clone. V is TRBV18 and J is TRBJ1-2; D is unclear. Germline assignment: CDR1 KGHSH and CDR2 LQKENI. V lost 8 bases and J 4 bases, leaving 14 bases between the germline ends. This CDR3 contains 13 residues. The DNA of the CDR3 is TGTGCCAGCCTTATCGGGGAAAGCTATGGCTACACCTTC. This codes for CASLIGESYGYTF.

This clone was counted a few times. The rearrangement joins TRBV21-1 to TRBJ2-6; the D call in the table, TRBD1, was not verified against the DNA. TRBV21-1 is annotated as a pseudogene. CDR3 length: 19 amino acids. Here the CDR3 DNA reads TGTGCCAGCAGCAAACAATACCAGGGTCTCCCCCCGTTGGCCAACGTCCTGACTTTC. Translation gives CASSKQYQGLPPLANVLTF.

The chain carries TRBV30 and TRBJ1-1; maybe TRBD1 (5 bases). The CDR3 covers 13 residues. Trimming left V 1 base short and J 5 bases short, with 11 bases between. The germline V gene has CDR1 GTSNPN and CDR2 SVGIG (reference sequence). Here the CDR3 DNA reads TGTGCCTGGAGTGGATGGGGGGATACTGAAGCTTTCTTT. This translates into CAWSGWGDTEAFF.

The CDR3 region is CASSLDRGEQYF. The CDR3 bases are TGTGCCAGCTCACTAGACAGAGGCGAGCAGTACTTC. The chain recombines TRBV18 with TRBJ2-5, with D perhaps TRBD1 (5 bases). The J call is uncertain, as TRBJ2-7 better fits the DNA end. The V gene's germline CDR1 is KGHSH and CDR2 LQKENI. The CDR3 totals 12 residues.

The V call is TRBV11-3, the J call TRBJ2-3; 14 nucleotides agree with TRBD2. Germline V CDR1 and CDR2: SGHNT, YENEEA. J was trimmed by 5 bases and V by 1 base; bases with no gene match: 2. This CDR3 contains 16 residues. The CDR3 DNA reads TGTGCCAGCAGCTTAGGTGGACTAGCGGGGGGAGATACGCAGTATTTT. Translated: CASSLGGLAGGDTQYF.

This clone turned up a few times. The genes are TRBV16 and TRBJ2-2; D unclear. Germline values: CDR1 KGHSY, CDR2 FQNENV. There are 14 residues in the CDR3. V dropped 0 bases and J dropped 7 bases, with 9 bases sitting between them. The CDR3 region has the DNA TGTGCCAGCAGCCAATCGGCCTTCGGCGGGGAGCTGTTTTTT. This sequence encodes CASSQSAFGGELFF.

This chain links TRBV4-3 with TRBJ1-5; no clear D gene. The CDR3 runs 14 residues. Germline V lookup: CDR1 LGHNA, CDR2 YSLEER. The germline V and J ends were trimmed by 3 bases and 7 bases, with 13 bases remaining between them. For the CDR3, the DNA is TGCGCCAGCAGCCACCGGGCCCGAGGCCAGCCCCAGCATTTT. It codes for CASSHRARGQPQHF.